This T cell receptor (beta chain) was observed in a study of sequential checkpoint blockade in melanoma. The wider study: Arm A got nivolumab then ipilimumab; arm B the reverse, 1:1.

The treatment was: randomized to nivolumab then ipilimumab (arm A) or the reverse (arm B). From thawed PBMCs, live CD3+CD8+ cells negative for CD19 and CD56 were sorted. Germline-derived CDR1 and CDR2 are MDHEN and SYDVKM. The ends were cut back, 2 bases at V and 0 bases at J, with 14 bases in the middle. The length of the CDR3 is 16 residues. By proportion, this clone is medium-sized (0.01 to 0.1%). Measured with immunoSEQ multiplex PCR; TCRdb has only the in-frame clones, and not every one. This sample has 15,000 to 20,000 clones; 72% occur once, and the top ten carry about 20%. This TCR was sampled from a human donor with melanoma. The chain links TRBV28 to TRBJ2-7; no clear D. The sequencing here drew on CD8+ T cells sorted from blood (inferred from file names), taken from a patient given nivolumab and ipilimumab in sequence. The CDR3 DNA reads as TGTGCCAGCAGTTTAGCCCGGGTCTTGAGCTCCTACGAGCAGTACTTC. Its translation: CASSLARVLSSYEQYF.